This TCR beta chain comes out of a study of cytomegalovirus exposure and HLA in healthy donors. Likely unrecorded immune exposures existed in these nominally healthy donors. V lost 2 bases, J lost 8 bases, and 7 bases lay in between. Germline V gene lookup returns CDR1 WNHNN and CDR2 SYGVQD (reference sequence). CDR3 size: 13 residues. The primer mix had 60 Vbeta and 13 Jbeta primers. Produced via immunoSEQ multiplex PCR; TCRdb's table is partial and in-frame only. The table has some 140,000 clones, approximately 70% seen once. This receptor was obtained from a woman between 40 and 50 years old in good health and CMV-seronegative. Sequencing input: PBMCs. This rearrangement joins TRBV10-1 to TRBJ1-6; no definite D call. Here the CDR3 reads CASSEGLDSPLHF. The CDR3 DNA sequence: TGCGCCAGCAGTGAGGGGCTTGATTCACCCCTCCACTTT.